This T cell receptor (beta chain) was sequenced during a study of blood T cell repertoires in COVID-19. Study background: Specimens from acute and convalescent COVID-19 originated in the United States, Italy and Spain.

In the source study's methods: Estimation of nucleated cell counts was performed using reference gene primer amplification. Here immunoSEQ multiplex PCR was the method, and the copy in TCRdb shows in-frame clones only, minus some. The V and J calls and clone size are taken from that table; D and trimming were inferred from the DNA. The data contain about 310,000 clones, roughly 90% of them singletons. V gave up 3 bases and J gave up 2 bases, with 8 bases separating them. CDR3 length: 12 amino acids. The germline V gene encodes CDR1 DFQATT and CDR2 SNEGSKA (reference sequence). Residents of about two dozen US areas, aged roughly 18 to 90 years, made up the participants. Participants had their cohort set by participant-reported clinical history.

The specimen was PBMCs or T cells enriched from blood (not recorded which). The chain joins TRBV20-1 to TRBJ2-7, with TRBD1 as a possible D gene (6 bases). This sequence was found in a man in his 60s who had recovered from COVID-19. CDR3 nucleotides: TGCAGTGCTAGTCAGGGGACCTACGAGCAGTACTTC. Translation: CSASQGTYEQYF.